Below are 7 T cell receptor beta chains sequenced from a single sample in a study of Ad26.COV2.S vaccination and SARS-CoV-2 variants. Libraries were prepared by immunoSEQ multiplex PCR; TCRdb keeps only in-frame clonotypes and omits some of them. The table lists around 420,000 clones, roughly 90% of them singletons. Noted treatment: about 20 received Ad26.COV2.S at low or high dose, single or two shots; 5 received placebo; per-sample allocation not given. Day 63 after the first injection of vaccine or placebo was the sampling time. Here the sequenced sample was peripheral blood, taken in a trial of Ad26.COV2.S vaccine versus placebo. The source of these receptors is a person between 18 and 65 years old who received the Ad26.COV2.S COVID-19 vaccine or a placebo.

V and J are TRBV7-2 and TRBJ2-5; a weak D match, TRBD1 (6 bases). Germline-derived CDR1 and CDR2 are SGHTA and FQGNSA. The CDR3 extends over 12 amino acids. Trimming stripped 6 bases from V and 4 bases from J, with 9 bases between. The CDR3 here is CASRQGSETQYF. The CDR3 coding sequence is TGTGCCAGCAGACAGGGTTCAGAGACCCAGTACTTC.

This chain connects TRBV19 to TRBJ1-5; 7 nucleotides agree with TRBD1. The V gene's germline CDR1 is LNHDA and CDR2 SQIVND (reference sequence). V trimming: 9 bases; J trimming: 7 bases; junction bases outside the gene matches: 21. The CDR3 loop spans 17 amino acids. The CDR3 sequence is CASTRDSVPLFSQPQHF. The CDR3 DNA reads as TGTGCCAGCACCCGGGACAGCGTCCCTTTGTTCAGCCAGCCCCAGCATTTT.

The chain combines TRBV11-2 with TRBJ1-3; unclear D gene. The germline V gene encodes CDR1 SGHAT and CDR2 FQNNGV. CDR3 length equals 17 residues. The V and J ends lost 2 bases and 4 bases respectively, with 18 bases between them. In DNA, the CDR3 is TGTGCCAGCAGCTTACTTACTGGGCCGGGATACGGAAACACCATATATTTT. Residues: CASSLLTGPGYGNTIYF.

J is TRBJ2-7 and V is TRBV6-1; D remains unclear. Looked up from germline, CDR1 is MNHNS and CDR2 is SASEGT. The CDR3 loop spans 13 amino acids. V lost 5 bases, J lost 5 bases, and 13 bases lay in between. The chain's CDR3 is CASSFHLSNEQYF. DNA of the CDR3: TGTGCCAGCAGTTTCCATCTTTCTAACGAGCAGTACTTC.

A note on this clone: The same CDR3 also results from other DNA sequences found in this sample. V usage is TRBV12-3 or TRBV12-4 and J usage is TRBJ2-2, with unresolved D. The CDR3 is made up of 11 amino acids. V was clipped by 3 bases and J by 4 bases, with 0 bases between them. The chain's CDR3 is CASSFTGELFF. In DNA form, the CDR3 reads TGTGCCAGCAGTTTCACCGGGGAGCTGTTTTTT.

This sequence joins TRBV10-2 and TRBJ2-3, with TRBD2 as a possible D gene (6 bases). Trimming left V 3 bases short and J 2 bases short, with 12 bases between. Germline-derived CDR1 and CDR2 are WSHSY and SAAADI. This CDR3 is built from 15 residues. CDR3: CASSDRRANTDTQYF. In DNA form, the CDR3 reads TGCGCCAGCAGTGACCGGAGGGCAAACACAGATACGCAGTATTTT.

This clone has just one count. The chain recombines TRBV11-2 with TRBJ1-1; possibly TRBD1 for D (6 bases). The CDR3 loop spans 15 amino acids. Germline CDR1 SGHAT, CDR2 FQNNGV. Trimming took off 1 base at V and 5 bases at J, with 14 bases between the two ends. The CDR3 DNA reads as TGTGCCAGCAGCTTAGGGCAGGGGCGGTGGACTGAAGCTTTCTTT. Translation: CASSLGQGRWTEAFF. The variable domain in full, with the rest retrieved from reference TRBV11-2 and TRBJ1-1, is EAGVAQSPRYKIIEKRQSVAFWCNPISGHATLYWYQQILGQGPKLLIQFQNNGVVDDSQLPKDRFSAERLKGVDSTLKIQPAKLEDSAVYLCASSLGQGRWTEAFFGQGTRLTVV.